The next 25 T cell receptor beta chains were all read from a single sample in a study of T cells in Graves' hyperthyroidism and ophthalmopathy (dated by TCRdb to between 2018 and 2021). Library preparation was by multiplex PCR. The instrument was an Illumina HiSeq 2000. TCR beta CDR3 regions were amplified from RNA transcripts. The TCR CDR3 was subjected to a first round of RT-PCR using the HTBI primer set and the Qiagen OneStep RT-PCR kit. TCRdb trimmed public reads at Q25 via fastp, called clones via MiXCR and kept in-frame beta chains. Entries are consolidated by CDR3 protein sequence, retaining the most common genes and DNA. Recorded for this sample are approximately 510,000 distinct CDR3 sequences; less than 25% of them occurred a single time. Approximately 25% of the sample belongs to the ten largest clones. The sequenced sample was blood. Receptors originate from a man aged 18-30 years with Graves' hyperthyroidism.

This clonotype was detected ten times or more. The CDR3 sequence is CASRTTGTGGSYGYTF. The CDR3 region has the DNA TGTGCCAGCAGGACAACCGGGACAGGGGGCAGCTATGGCTACACCTTC. This rearrangement joins TRBV28 to TRBJ1-2; TRBD1 matches 12 bases. The V segment lost 6 bases and the J segment 4 bases; nucleotides outside the gene matches: 9. The CDR3 extends over 16 amino acids. Germline assignment: CDR1 MDHEN and CDR2 SYDVKM.

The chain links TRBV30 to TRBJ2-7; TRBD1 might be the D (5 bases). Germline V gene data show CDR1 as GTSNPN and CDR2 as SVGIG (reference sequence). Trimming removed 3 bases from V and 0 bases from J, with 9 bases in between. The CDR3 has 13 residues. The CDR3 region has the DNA TGTGCCTGGAGCCCAGGGAACTCCTACGAGCAGTACTTC. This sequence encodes CAWSPGNSYEQYF.

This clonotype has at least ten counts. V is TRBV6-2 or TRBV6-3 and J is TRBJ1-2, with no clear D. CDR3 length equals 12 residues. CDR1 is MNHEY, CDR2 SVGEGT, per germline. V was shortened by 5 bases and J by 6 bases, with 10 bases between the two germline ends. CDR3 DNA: TGTGCCAGCAGTCTCTCCCACGATGGCTACACCTTC. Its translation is CASSLSHDGYTF.

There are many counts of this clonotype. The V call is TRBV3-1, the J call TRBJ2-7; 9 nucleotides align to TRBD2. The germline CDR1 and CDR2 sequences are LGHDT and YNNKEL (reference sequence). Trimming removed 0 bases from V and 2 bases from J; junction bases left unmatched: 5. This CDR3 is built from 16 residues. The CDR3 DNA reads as TGTGCCAGCAGCCAAGAGTTAGCGGGGGTCCCCTACGAGCAGTACTTC. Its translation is CASSQELAGVPYEQYF.

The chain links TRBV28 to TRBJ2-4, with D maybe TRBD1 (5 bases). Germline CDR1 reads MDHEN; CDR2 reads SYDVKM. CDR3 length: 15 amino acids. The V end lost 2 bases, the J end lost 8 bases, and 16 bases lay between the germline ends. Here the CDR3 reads CASSLNLQALDIQYF. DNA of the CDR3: TGTGCCAGCAGTTTAAATCTACAGGCCCTAGACATTCAGTACTTC.

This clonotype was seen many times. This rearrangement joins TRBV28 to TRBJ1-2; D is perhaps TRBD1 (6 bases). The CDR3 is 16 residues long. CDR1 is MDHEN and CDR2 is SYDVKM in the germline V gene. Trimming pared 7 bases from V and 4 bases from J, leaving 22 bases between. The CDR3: CASTTVSGAQVYGYTF. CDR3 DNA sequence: TGTGCCAGCACTACTGTCTCAGGGGCGCAGGTCTATGGCTACACCTTC.

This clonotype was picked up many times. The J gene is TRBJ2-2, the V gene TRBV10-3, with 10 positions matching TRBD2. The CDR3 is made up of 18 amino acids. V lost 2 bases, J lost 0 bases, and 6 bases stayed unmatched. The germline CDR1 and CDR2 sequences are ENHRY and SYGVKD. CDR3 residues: CAISEKRGGPSNTGELFF. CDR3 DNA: TGTGCCATCAGTGAGAAGCGGGGGGGTCCTTCGAACACCGGGGAGCTGTTTTTT.

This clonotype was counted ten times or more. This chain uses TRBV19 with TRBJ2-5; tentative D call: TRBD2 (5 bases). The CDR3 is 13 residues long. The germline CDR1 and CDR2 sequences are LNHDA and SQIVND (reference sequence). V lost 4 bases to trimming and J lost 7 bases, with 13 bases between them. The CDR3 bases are TGTGCCAGTAGTACCACCGTCCGGGGGACCCAGTACTTC. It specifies CASSTTVRGTQYF.

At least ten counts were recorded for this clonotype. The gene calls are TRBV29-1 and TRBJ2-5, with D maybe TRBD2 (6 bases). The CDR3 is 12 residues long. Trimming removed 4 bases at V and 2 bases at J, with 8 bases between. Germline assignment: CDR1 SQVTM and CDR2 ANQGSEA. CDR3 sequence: CSVGDLQETQYF. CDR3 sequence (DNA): TGCAGCGTTGGGGACTTACAAGAGACCCAGTACTTC.

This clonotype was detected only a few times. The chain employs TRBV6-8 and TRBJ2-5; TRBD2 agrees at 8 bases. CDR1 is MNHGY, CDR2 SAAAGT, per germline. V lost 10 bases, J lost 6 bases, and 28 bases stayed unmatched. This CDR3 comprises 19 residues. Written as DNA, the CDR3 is TGTGCCACCCCCAGTGCGGGGGGCTCGACTAGCGAACGTGGGAAGACCCAGTACTTC. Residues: CATPSAGGSTSERGKTQYF.

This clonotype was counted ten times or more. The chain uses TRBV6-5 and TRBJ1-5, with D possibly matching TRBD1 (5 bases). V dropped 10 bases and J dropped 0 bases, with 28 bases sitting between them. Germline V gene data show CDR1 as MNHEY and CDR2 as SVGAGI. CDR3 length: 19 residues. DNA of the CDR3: TGTGCCACCCTGATCCAATCCGGGACGGAGATTTATAGCAATCAGCCCCAGCATTTT. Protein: CATLIQSGTEIYSNQPQHF.

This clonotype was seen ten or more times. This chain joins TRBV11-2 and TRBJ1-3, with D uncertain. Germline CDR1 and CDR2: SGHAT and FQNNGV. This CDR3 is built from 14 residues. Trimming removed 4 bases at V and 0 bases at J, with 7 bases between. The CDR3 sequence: CASSWAISGNTIYF. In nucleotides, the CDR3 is TGTGCCAGCAGCTGGGCCATCTCTGGAAACACCATATATTTT.

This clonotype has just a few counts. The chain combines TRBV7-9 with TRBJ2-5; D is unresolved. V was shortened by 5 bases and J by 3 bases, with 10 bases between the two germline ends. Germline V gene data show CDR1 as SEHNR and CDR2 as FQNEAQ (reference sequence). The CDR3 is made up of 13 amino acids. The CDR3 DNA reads TGTGCCAGCAGCGACGGCCGGGAAGAGACCCAGTACTTC. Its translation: CASSDGREETQYF. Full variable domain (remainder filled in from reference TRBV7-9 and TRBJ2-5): DTGVSQNPRHKITKRGQNVTFRCDPISEHNRLYWYRQTLGQGPEFLTYFQNEAQLEKSRLLSDRFSAERPKGSFSTLEIQRTEQGDSAMYLCASSDGREETQYFGPGTRLLVL.

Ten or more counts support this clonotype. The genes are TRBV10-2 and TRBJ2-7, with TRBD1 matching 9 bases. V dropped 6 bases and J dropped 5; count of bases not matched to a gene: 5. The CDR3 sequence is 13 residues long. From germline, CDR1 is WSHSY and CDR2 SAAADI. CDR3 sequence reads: CASRGTGPNEQYF. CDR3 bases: TGCGCCAGCAGAGGGACAGGGCCCAACGAGCAGTACTTC.

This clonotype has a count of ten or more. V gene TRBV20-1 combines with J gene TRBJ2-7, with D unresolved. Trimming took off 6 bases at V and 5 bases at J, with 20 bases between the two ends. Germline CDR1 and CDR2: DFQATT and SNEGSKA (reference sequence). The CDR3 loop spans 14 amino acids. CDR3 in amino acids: CSARRASGTHEQYF. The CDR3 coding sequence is TGCAGTGCCAGACGGGCCTCCGGAACCCACGAGCAGTACTTC.

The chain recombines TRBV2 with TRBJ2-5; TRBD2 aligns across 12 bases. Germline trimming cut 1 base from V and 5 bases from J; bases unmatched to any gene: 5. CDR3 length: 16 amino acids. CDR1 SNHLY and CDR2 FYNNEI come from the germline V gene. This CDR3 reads CASSEGGLAGRETQYF. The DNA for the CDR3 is TGTGCCAGCAGTGAAGGTGGACTAGCGGGACGGGAGACCCAGTACTTC.

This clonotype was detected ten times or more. The CDR3 loop reads CASSLLQGGNTIYF. As DNA, the CDR3 is TGTGCCAGCAGTTTATTGCAGGGAGGAAACACCATATATTTT. This chain uses TRBV28 with TRBJ1-3; perhaps TRBD1 as D (5 bases). Germline V gene data show CDR1 as MDHEN and CDR2 as SYDVKM. With 1 base removed from V and 4 bases from J, the gap between germline ends came to 8 bases. This CDR3 comprises 14 residues. Full variable domain (missing parts from reference TRBV28 and TRBJ1-3): DVKVTQSSRYLVKRTGEKVFLECVQDMDHENMFWYRQDPGLGLRLIYFSYDVKMKEKGDIPEGYSVSREKKERFSLILESASTNQTSMYLCASSLLQGGNTIYFGEGSWLTVV.

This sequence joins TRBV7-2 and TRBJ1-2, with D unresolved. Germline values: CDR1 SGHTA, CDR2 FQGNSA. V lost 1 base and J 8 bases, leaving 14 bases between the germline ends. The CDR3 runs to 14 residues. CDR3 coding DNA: TGTGCCAGCAGCTTAGATGGCCTGCTTCGGGGCTACACCTTC. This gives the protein CASSLDGLLRGYTF.

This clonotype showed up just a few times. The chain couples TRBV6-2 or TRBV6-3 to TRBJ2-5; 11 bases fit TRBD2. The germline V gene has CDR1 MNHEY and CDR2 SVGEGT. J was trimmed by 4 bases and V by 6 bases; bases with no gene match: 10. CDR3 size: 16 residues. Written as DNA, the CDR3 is TGTGCCAGCAGATCCGGACTAGCGGGTGTAGGAGAGACCCAGTACTTC. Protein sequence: CASRSGLAGVGETQYF.

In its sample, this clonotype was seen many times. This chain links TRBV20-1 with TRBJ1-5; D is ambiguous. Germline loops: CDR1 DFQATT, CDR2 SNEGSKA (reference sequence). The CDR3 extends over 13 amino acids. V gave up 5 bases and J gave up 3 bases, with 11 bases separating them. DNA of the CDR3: TGCAGTGCTCAAGACAATTCCAATCAGCCCCAGCATTTT. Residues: CSAQDNSNQPQHF.

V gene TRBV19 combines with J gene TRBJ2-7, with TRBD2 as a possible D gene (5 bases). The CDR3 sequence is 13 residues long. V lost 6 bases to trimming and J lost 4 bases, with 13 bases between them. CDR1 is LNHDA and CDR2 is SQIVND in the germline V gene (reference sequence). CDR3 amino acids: CASSPTTPYEQYF. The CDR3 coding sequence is TGTGCCAGTAGCCCGACTACCCCATACGAGCAGTACTTC.

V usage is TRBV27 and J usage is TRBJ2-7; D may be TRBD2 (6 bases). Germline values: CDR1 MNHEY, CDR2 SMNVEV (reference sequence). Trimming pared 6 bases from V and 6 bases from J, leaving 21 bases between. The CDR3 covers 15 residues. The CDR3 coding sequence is TGTGCCAGCAGCCGCCGGCCAGGGTGGGAGGCCGAGCAGTACTTC. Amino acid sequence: CASSRRPGWEAEQYF.

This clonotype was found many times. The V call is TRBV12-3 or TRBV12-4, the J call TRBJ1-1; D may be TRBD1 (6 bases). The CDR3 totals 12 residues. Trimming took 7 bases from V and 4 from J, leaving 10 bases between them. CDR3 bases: TGTGCCAGCACTTGGACAGCCACTGAAGCTTTCTTT. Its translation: CASTWTATEAFF.

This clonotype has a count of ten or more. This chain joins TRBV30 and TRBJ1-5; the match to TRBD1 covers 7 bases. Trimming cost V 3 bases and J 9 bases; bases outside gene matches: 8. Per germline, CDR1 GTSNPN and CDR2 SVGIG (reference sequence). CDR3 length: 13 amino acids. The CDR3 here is CAWRATGERPQHF. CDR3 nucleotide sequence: TGTGCCTGGAGGGCTACAGGGGAAAGGCCCCAGCATTTT.

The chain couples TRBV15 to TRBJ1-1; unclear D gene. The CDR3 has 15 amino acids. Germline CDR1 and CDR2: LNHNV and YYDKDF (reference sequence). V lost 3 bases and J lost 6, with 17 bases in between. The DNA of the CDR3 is TGTGCCACCAGCAGGGGAATTATGGAAGGGCCTGAAGCTTTCTTT. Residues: CATSRGIMEGPEAFF.